Given below is one TCR beta chain in context. What it binds is not known. This entry comes from a study of cytomegalovirus exposure and HLA in healthy donors. Study-wide points: Solely CMV serostatus was available to characterize immune exposure.

PCR primers comprised 60 Vbeta and 13 Jbeta primers. The data were produced by immunoSEQ multiplex PCR, yet TCRdb's version contains in-frame clones alone and is incomplete. The sample has some 180,000 clones, roughly 80% seen once. V lost 0 bases and J 7 bases, leaving 10 bases between the germline ends. Germline assignment: CDR1 LNHNV and CDR2 YYDKDF (reference sequence). The CDR3 runs to 15 residues. The sequenced material came from PBMCs. The rearrangement joins TRBV15 to TRBJ1-6; D gene ambiguous. The clonotype was recovered from a woman aged 30 to 39 in good health and CMV-seronegative. The CDR3 sequence: CATSRDVRSNSPLHF. DNA for the CDR3: TGTGCCACCAGCAGAGATGTGAGGAGCAATTCACCCCTCCACTTT.